This is a list of T cell receptor beta chains from one sample in a study of T-cell reconstitution after alpha-beta-depleted transplantation in children. Each CDR3 protein gets one entry after TCRdb re-called the PCR reads with MiXCR. In the table there are some 440,000 distinct CDR3 sequences, 15% to 20% of which are singletons. This specimen consisted of PBMCs, mostly from graft donor cells, obtained 360 days after TCRalphabeta/CD19-depleted stem cell transplant. The source is a boy less than two years old who had a stem cell transplant for Wiskott-Aldrich syndrome, so the T cells may come from the graft donor. Both conserved end residues are trimmed from each CDR3. D genes are given only for firm matches.

v_call	d_call	j_call	cdr3_aa
TRBV5-1	NA	TRBJ2-5	ASSLVAPQETQY
TRBV12-3/TRBV12-4	TRBD2	TRBJ2-1	ASSPLGLAGSMGAYNEQF
TRBV12-3/TRBV12-4	TRBD2	TRBJ2-1	ASSLLPGGLPNEQF
TRBV20-1	TRBD1	TRBJ2-2	SARAIPGQGNTGELF
TRBV7-2	NA	TRBJ2-7	ARSLEGRAGQY
TRBV12-3/TRBV12-4	NA	TRBJ1-6	ASSPRRGMVSPLH
TRBV7-9	NA	TRBJ2-1	ASSWLAVGSRITEQF
TRBV20-1	TRBD2	TRBJ2-7	SARRREVPYEQY
TRBV7-2	NA	TRBJ1-2	ATPGAGYGYT
TRBV5-1	NA	TRBJ2-1	ASSLGAGATYNEQF
TRBV28	NA	TRBJ2-6	ASSPGRGPGANVLT
TRBV28	NA	TRBJ2-7	ASSFQGVRHYEQY
TRBV12-3/TRBV12-4	NA	TRBJ2-7	ASSAGSTYEQY
TRBV28	TRBD2	TRBJ2-7	ASSYKAGAPYEQY
TRBV6-5	TRBD1	TRBJ1-2	ASSYVQGGYGYT
TRBV24-1	TRBD2	TRBJ2-1	ATSDLGGRGSYNEQF
TRBV9	NA	TRBJ1-1	ASSFEASGTQAF
TRBV6-1	NA	TRBJ2-3	ASMSRDRSTDTQY
TRBV5-1	NA	TRBJ2-5	ASSSEGSPLSQY
TRBV12-3/TRBV12-4	NA	TRBJ1-4	ASSSGATAKLF
TRBV2	NA	TRBJ2-3	ASSEKDSWRPDTQY
TRBV7-2	NA	TRBJ1-5	ASSLDAGVGNQPQH
TRBV10-3	TRBD1	TRBJ2-7	AISESRRTGGAKEQY
TRBV5-1	TRBD2	TRBJ2-1	ASSFFLAVNNEQF
TRBV2	NA	TRBJ2-5	ASSEGSKGQETQY
TRBV5-1	NA	TRBJ1-1	ASSLVQQGYTEAF
TRBV7-2	NA	TRBJ2-2	ASSPFAGTPNTGELF
TRBV7-6	NA	TRBJ2-1	ASSSSVSNEQF
TRBV5-1	TRBD2	TRBJ2-5	ASSLGLAVTQETQY
TRBV18	TRBD2	TRBJ2-5	ASSPRTSGGQETQY
TRBV12-3/TRBV12-4	TRBD1	TRBJ2-2	ASSSPQGRPGELF
TRBV20-1	TRBD2	TRBJ2-2	SARVLAAGELF
TRBV6-5	NA	TRBJ2-1	ASSYSGDPRNEQF
TRBV25-1	TRBD2	TRBJ2-3	ASSGAGAVNTQY
TRBV18	NA	TRBJ2-1	ASSPVSGGLAEQF
TRBV12-3/TRBV12-4	NA	TRBJ2-1	ASSFLKTLSSYNEQF
TRBV12-3/TRBV12-4	NA	TRBJ1-1	ASSRQAVNTEAF
TRBV2	TRBD1	TRBJ2-5	ASSPGGAETQY
TRBV14	NA	TRBJ2-7	ASSQARGSYEQY
TRBV9	NA	TRBJ2-7	ASSVGGVPYEQY
TRBV4-3	TRBD2	TRBJ2-5	ASSQARLAGGSETQY
TRBV12-3/TRBV12-4	TRBD1	TRBJ2-1	ASSRTGAGANEQF
TRBV6-5	NA	TRBJ2-2	ASSYSGGYGELF
TRBV6-2/TRBV6-3	NA	TRBJ2-4	ASSYPDGQRPKNIQY
TRBV29-1	NA	TRBJ1-1	SVDHMTAGDTEAF
TRBV12-3/TRBV12-4	NA	TRBJ1-5	ASSLGGGAQH
TRBV3-1	NA	TRBJ1-1	ASSRHGEEAF
TRBV2	NA	TRBJ2-1	ASELRGGSYQF
TRBV6-2/TRBV6-3	TRBD1	TRBJ1-1	ASSLLYRGLSDTEAF
TRBV7-9	TRBD2	TRBJ2-5	ASSSERGFETQY
TRBV6-5	NA	TRBJ2-1	ASSYGGLGMEQF
TRBV2	NA	TRBJ1-6	ASSPYWTSENSPLH
TRBV6-5	TRBD1	TRBJ2-1	ASSSPGQHNEQF
TRBV10-3	TRBD2	TRBJ2-3	AIRTSGISTDTQY